What follows are 18 T cell receptor beta chains derived from one specimen sequenced in a study of T cells in Graves' hyperthyroidism and ophthalmopathy. What was amplified from RNA transcripts were TCR beta CDR3 regions. When the TCR CDR3 underwent first-round RT-PCR, the HTBI primer set was used. TCRdb redid the calling of the multiplex PCR reads with MiXCR, one entry per CDR3 protein. Among hundreds of thousands of distinct CDR3 sequences listed, roughly 25% were seen once. Sequenced: blood. These receptors were collected from a woman aged 25 to 39 with Graves' ophthalmopathy.

This clonotype was observed a few times. The rearrangement uses TRBV25-1 and TRBJ1-1; D uncertain. The CDR3 has 17 residues. Trimming shortened V by 4 bases and J by 0 bases, and 18 bases separated the two germline ends. In germline, CDR1 is MGHDK, CDR2 SYGVNS. The CDR3 reads CASSGTAGKMVNTEAFF. The DNA for the CDR3 is TGTGCCAGCAGTGGAACGGCCGGGAAGATGGTGAACACTGAAGCTTTCTTT.

This clonotype was counted a few times. The J gene is TRBJ2-7, the V gene TRBV28; TRBD1 aligns across 9 bases. V shed 7 bases, J shed 4 bases, and the junction held 11 bases outside the gene matches. CDR3 length: 15 amino acids. The germline gives CDR1 MDHEN, CDR2 SYDVKM. This chain's CDR3 is CASIPRGQGRYEQYF. As DNA, the CDR3 is TGTGCCAGCATACCCCGAGGACAGGGGAGATACGAGCAGTACTTC.

This clonotype has ten or more counts. The chain combines TRBV27 with TRBJ1-5; D might be TRBD1 (5 bases). This CDR3 is built from 14 residues. V dropped 4 bases and J dropped 4 bases, with 11 bases sitting between them. Germline V CDR1 and CDR2: MNHEY, SMNVEV (reference sequence). CDR3 in DNA: TGTGCCAGCAGTTCCGTCAGGGATAATCAGCCCCAGCATTTT. Residues: CASSSVRDNQPQHF.

This clonotype showed up many times. The V call is TRBV15, the J call TRBJ1-1; D ambiguous. CDR3 length equals 16 residues. The germline V gene encodes CDR1 LNHNV and CDR2 YYDKDF (reference sequence). V was trimmed by 1 base and J by 1 base, leaving 13 bases between them. The DNA of the CDR3 is TGTGCCACCAGCAGAGGTACCGCTGCAAAGAACACTGAAGCTTTCTTT. It encodes CATSRGTAAKNTEAFF.

The V and J genes are TRBV7-8 and TRBJ2-3; possibly TRBD1 or TRBD2 for D (6 bases each). V shed 6 bases and J shed 4 bases, with 26 bases lying between them. The CDR3 has 18 amino acids. Germline V lookup: CDR1 SGHVS, CDR2 FQNEAQ. CDR3 in amino acids: CASSRRGAHPSGADTQYF. CDR3 nucleotide sequence: TGTGCCAGCAGTCGGAGGGGGGCTCACCCGTCAGGAGCAGATACGCAGTATTTT.

Concerning this clonotype: A single base separates this from a much larger clone, so it may be a read error. The rearrangement links TRBV12-3 or TRBV12-4 to TRBJ1-1; 12 positions match TRBD1. With 5 bases clipped from V and 6 bases from J, the junction kept 13 bases outside the gene matches. The CDR3 loop spans 17 amino acids. This CDR3 is CASSPWDRGPGSPEAFF. CDR3 DNA sequence: TGTGCCAGCAGTCCCTGGGACAGGGGGCCGGGCTCTCCTGAAGCTTTCTTT.

This clonotype was seen many times. This rearrangement joins TRBV6-2 or TRBV6-3 to TRBJ2-7; weak D call: TRBD1 (6 bases). Trimming shortened V by 4 bases and J by 4 bases, and 17 bases separated the two germline ends. This CDR3 has 15 residues. Germline V gives CDR1 MNHEY, CDR2 SVGEGT. The DNA of the CDR3 is TGTGCCAGCAGTTCTCGCCCGGAAGGACAGTACGAGCAGTACTTC. Translating gives CASSSRPEGQYEQYF.

V is TRBV3-1 and J is TRBJ2-7, with D perhaps TRBD1 (6 bases). The V gene lost 1 base and the J gene lost 2 bases, with 9 bases spanning the gap. The CDR3 runs 14 residues. CDR1 LGHDT and CDR2 YNNKEL come from the germline V gene (reference sequence). The CDR3: CASSQGWGPYEQYF. The DNA of the CDR3 is TGTGCCAGCAGCCAAGGTTGGGGGCCCTACGAGCAGTACTTC.

The V gene is TRBV6-1, the J gene TRBJ1-2; 9 bases line up with TRBD1. This CDR3 contains 15 residues. In germline, CDR1 is MNHNS, CDR2 SASEGT. The junction had 11 bases not matched to a gene; V was cut back by 6 bases and J by 6 bases. The CDR3 protein is CASRPTSGTGNGYTF. The CDR3 DNA sequence: TGTGCCAGCAGGCCCACCTCCGGGACAGGGAATGGCTACACCTTC.

This clonotype appeared many times. The gene calls are TRBV27 and TRBJ2-7; unclear D gene. V was cut by 3 bases and J by 5 bases, with 14 bases left in between. The germline V gene has CDR1 MNHEY and CDR2 SMNVEV (reference sequence). This CDR3 comprises 14 residues. CDR3 residues: CASSFQTMSDEQYF. CDR3 nucleotide sequence: TGTGCCAGCAGTTTTCAAACTATGTCGGACGAGCAGTACTTC.

The chain employs TRBV12-5 and TRBJ1-1; no clear D. CDR3 length: 13 amino acids. CDR1 and CDR2 from the germline V gene are LGHNT and FRNRAP. With 2 bases removed from V and 6 bases from J, the gap between germline ends came to 10 bases. CDR3 region: CASGLSEWAEAFF. The CDR3 DNA follows: TGTGCTAGTGGTTTGTCCGAATGGGCTGAAGCTTTCTTT.

This clonotype was seen a few times. The V gene is TRBV3-1, the J gene TRBJ2-7, with D uncertain. V was clipped by 4 bases and J by 6 bases, with 19 bases between them. There are 15 residues in the CDR3. Germline CDR1 LGHDT, CDR2 YNNKEL (reference sequence). The CDR3 protein is CASSPPGNFVPEQYF. DNA of the CDR3: TGTGCCAGCAGCCCTCCGGGTAACTTTGTTCCCGAGCAGTACTTC.

This clonotype was seen many times. The CDR3 sequence: CASSYGDGTEAFF. The CDR3 coding sequence is TGTGCCAGCAGTTACGGGGATGGCACTGAAGCTTTCTTT. This chain links TRBV6-5 with TRBJ1-1, with D hard to call. The CDR3 contains 13 residues. CDR1 is MNHEY, CDR2 SVGAGI, per germline. Trimming removed 2 bases from V and 4 bases from J, with 8 bases in between.

This clonotype has ten or more counts. This chain joins TRBV7-2 and TRBJ1-2, with D maybe TRBD1 (6 bases). This CDR3 contains 12 residues. Germline V lookup: CDR1 SGHTA, CDR2 FQGNSA. V was cut by 7 bases and J by 4 bases, with 10 bases left in between. In DNA form, the CDR3 reads TGTGCCAGCACCCGACAGGCCTATGGCTACACCTTC. Protein product: CASTRQAYGYTF.

This clonotype has a count of ten or more. The chain carries TRBV18 and TRBJ1-1, with D maybe TRBD1 (6 bases). CDR3 size: 15 residues. Germline values: CDR1 KGHSH, CDR2 LQKENI. V was clipped by 3 bases and J by 4 bases, with 15 bases between them. CDR3 residues: CASSPSGGRSTEAFF. CDR3 DNA sequence: TGTGCCAGCTCACCGTCCGGGGGCCGGAGCACTGAAGCTTTCTTT. The full variable domain, its missing parts supplied by reference TRBV18 and TRBJ1-1, is NAGVMQNPRHLVRRRGQEARLRCSPMKGHSHVYWYRQLPEEGLKFMVYLQKENIIDESGMPKERFSAEFPKEGPSILRIQQVVRGDSAAYFCASSPSGGRSTEAFFGQGTRLTVV.

This clonotype was observed many times. The chain couples TRBV6-2 or TRBV6-3 to TRBJ1-1; D is ambiguous. The germline V gene encodes CDR1 MNHEY and CDR2 SVGEGT. Trimming removed 4 bases from V and 2 bases from J, with 8 bases in between. The CDR3 is made up of 13 amino acids. The CDR3 bases are TGTGCCAGCAGTTGGAGCGTAAACACTGAAGCTTTCTTT. As protein: CASSWSVNTEAFF.

This clonotype came up a few times. The V call is TRBV4-3, the J call TRBJ1-2; D unclear. The CDR3 totals 14 residues. Germline CDR1 reads LGHNA; CDR2 reads YSLEER. Trimming cost V 0 bases and J 12 bases, with 17 bases left between them. DNA of the CDR3: TGCGCCAGCAGCCAAGATAGTGGGTGGGCCCCCCACACCTTC. Its translation is CASSQDSGWAPHTF.

This clonotype was detected ten times or more. The chain recombines TRBV4-1 with TRBJ1-2; D gene unclear. V lost 3 bases, J lost 3 bases, and 20 bases lay in between. This CDR3 contains 17 residues. CDR1 MGHRA and CDR2 YSYEKL come from the germline V gene. This chain's CDR3 is CASSQRAGSGLDYGYTF. In DNA, the CDR3 is TGCGCCAGCAGCCAGAGAGCCGGGTCCGGCCTTGACTATGGCTACACCTTC.